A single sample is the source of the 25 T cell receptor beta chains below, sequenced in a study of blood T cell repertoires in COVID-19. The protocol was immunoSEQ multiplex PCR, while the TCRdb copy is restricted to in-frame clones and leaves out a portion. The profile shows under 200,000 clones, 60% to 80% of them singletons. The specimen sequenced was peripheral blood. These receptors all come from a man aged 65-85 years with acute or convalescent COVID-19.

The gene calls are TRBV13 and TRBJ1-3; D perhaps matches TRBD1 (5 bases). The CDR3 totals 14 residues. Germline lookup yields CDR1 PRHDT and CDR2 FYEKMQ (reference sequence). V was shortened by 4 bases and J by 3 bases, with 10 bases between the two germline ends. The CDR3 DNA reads TGTGCCAGCAGCTCCCAGGGCGGTGGAAACACCATATATTTT. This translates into CASSSQGGGNTIYF.

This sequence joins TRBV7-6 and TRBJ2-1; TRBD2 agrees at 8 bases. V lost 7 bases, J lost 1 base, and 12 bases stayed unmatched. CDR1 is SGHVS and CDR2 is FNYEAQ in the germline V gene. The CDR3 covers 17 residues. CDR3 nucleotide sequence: TGTGCCAGCACCGTAACCCAGCGGGAGCCATCCTACAATGAGCAGTTCTTC. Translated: CASTVTQREPSYNEQFF.

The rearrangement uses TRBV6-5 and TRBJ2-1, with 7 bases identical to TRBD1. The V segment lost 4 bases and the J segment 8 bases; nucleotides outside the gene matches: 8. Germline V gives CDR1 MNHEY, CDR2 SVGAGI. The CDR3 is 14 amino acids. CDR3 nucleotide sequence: TGTGCCAGCAGTTCCGTGACAGGGAGATATGAGCAGTTCTTC. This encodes CASSSVTGRYEQFF.

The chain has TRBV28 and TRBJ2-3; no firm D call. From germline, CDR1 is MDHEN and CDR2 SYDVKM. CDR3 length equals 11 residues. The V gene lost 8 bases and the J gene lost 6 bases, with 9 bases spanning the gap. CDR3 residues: CASFYSDTQYF. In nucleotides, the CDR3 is TGTGCCAGCTTTTATTCGGATACGCAGTATTTT.

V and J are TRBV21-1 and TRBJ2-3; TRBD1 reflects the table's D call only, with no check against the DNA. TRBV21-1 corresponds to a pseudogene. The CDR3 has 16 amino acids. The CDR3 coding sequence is TGTGCCAGCAGCATTGACAGGAGGGGGCAGACAGATACGCAGTATTTT. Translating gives CASSIDRRGQTDTQYF.

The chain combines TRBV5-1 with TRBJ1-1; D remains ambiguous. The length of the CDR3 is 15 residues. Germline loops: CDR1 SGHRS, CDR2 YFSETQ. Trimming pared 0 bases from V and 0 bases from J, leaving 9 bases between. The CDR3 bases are TGCGCCAGCAGCTTGGATCGACGGGTGAACACTGAAGCTTTCTTT. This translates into CASSLDRRVNTEAFF. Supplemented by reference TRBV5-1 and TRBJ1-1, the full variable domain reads KAGVTQTPRYLIKTRGQQVTLSCSPISGHRSVSWYQQTPGQGLQFLFEYFSETQRNKGNFPGRFSGRQFSNSRSEMNVSTLELGDSALYLCASSLDRRVNTEAFFGQGTRLTVV.

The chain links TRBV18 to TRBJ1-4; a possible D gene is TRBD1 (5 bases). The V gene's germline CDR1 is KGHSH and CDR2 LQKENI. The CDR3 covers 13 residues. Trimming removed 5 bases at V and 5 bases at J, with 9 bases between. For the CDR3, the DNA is TGTGCCAGCTCAAAAGGACAAAATGAAAAACTGTTTTTT. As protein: CASSKGQNEKLFF.

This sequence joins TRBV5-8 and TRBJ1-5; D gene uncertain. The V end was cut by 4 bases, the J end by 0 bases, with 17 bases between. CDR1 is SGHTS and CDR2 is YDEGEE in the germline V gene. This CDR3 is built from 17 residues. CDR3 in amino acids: CASSRGGSSYSNQPQHF. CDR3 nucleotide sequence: TGTGCCAGCAGCCGGGGAGGCAGCTCATATAGCAATCAGCCCCAGCATTTT.

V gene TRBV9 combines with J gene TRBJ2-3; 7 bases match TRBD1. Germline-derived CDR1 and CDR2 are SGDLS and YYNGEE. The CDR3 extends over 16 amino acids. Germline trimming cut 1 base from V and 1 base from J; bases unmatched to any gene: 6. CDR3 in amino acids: CASSVRQGTGTDTQYF. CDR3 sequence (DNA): TGTGCCAGCAGCGTACGACAGGGAACGGGCACAGATACGCAGTATTTT.

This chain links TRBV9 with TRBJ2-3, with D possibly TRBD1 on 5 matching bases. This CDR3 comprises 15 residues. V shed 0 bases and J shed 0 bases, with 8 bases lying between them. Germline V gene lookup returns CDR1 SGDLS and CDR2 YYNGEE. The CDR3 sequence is CASSVGDRSTDTQYF. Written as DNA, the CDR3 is TGTGCCAGCAGCGTAGGAGACAGAAGCACAGATACGCAGTATTTT.

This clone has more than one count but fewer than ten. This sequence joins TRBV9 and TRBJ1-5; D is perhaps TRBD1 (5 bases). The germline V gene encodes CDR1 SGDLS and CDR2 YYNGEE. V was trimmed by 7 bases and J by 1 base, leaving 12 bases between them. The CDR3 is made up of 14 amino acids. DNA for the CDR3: TGTGCCAGCGGGGAGGGGCGAAGCAATCAGCCCCAGCATTTT. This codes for CASGEGRSNQPQHF.

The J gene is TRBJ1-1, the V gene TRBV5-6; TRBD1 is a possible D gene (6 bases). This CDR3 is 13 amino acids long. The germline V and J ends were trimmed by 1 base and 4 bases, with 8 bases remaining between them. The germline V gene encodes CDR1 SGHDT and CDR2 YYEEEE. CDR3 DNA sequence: TGTGCCAGCAGCTTGTCAGGGGTCACTGAAGCTTTCTTT. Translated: CASSLSGVTEAFF.

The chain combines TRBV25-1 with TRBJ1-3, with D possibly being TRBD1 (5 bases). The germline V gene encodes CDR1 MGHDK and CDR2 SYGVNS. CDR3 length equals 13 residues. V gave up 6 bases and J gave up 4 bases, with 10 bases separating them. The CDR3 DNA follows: TGTGCCAGCAGGACAGCGCCGGGAAACACCATATATTTT. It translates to CASRTAPGNTIYF.

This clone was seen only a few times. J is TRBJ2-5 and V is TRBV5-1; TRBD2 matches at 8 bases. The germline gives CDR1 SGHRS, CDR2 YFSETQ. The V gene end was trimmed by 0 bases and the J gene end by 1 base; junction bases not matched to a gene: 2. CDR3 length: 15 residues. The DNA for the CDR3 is TGCGCCAGCAGCTTGGGCGGGAGGACCCAAGAGACCCAGTACTTC. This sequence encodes CASSLGGRTQETQYF.

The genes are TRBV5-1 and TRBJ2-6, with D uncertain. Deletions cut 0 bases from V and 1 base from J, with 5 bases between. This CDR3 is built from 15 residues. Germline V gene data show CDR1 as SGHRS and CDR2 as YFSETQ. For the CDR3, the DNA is TGCGCCAGCAGCTTGGTGGAGTCTGGGGCCAACGTCCTGACTTTC. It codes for CASSLVESGANVLTF.

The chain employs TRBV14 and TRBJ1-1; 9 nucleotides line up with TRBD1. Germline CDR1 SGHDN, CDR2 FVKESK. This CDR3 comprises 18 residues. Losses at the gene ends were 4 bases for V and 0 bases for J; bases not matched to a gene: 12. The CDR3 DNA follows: TGTGCCAGCAGCCTCGCAAAGGGGACAGGGAGTATGAACACTGAAGCTTTCTTT. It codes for CASSLAKGTGSMNTEAFF.

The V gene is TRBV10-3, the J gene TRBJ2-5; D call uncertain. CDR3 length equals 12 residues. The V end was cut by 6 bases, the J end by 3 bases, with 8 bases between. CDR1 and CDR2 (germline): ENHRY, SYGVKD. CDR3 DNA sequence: TGTGCCATCAGCACAGAAGAAGAGACCCAGTACTTC. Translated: CAISTEEETQYF.

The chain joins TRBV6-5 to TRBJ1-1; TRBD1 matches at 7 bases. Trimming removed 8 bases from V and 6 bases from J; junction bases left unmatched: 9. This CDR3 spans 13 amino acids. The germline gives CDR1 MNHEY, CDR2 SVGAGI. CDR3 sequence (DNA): TGTGCCAGCCCCAGGGGGGAAAGTTCTGAAGCTTTCTTT. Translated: CASPRGESSEAFF.

In nucleotides, the CDR3 is TGTGCCTGGAGCCAACTAGCGGGGTCCCAAGAGACCCAGTACTTC. Protein sequence: CAWSQLAGSQETQYF. V is TRBV30 and J is TRBJ2-5, with 10 positions matching TRBD2. Germline V lookup: CDR1 GTSNPN, CDR2 SVGIG (reference sequence). V lost 3 bases to trimming and J lost 1 base; unmatched junction nucleotides: 5. The CDR3 loop spans 15 amino acids.

The CDR3 DNA is TGTGCCAGCAGCTTAGCGGGACAGGGTCTCGGCTACGAGCAGTACTTC. Its translation: CASSLAGQGLGYEQYF. The chain links TRBV7-9 to TRBJ2-7, with TRBD1 matching over 9 bases. The J segment lost 3 bases and the V segment lost 0 bases, leaving 6 bases of the junction unmatched. There are 16 residues in the CDR3. Germline V gene lookup returns CDR1 SEHNR and CDR2 FQNEAQ (reference sequence).

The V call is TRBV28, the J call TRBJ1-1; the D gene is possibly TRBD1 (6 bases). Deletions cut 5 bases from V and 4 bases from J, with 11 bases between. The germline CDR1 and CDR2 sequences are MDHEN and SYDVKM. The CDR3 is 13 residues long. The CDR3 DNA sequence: TGTGCCAGCAGTACAGGGATTGGCACTGAAGCTTTCTTT. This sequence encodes CASSTGIGTEAFF.

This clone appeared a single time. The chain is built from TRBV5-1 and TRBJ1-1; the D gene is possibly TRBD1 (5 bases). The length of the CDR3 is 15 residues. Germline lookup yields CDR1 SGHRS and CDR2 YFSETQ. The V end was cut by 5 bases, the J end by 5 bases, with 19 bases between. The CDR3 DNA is TGCGCCAGCAGTCGAACTGGGCAGGGATATACTGAAGCTTTCTTT. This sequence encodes CASSRTGQGYTEAFF.

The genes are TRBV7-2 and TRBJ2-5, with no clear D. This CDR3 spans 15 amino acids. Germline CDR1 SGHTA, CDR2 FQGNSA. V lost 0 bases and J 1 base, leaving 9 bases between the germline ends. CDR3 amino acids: CASSLAPTPQETQYF. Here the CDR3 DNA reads TGTGCCAGCAGCTTAGCCCCCACTCCCCAAGAGACCCAGTACTTC.

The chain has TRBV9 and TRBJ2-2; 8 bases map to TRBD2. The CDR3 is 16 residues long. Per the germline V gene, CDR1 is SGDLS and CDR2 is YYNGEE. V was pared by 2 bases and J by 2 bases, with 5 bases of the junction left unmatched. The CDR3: CASSVRLAFNTGELFF. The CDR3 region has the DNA TGTGCCAGCAGCGTCAGACTAGCGTTTAACACCGGGGAGCTGTTTTTT.

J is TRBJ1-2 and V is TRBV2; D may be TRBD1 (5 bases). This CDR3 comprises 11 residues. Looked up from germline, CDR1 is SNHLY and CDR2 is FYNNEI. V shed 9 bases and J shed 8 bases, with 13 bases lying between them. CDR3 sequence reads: CASQGRHGYTF. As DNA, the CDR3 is TGTGCCAGTCAGGGTAGGCACGGCTACACCTTC.